This T cell receptor beta chain originates from a study of blood T cell repertoires in COVID-19. Clones were sequenced by immunoSEQ multiplex PCR, and TCRdb holds only the in-frame ones, with some missing. Of some 180,000 clones listed, around 83% were seen once; the top ten hold just under 8.5%. The CDR3 has 14 amino acids. The V gene's germline CDR1 is MDHEN and CDR2 SYDVKM. The ends lost 6 bases at V and 5 bases at J; junction bases unmatched: 7. The chain has TRBV28 and TRBJ1-2; TRBD1 matches 9 bases. The TCR was taken from a woman aged 55 to 70 with acute or convalescent COVID-19. The sequenced sample was peripheral blood. In DNA form, the CDR3 reads TGTGCCAGCAGACAGGGACAGGGATTTTATGGCTACACCTTC. Encoded protein: CASRQGQGFYGYTF.